This entry describes one TCR beta chain. Antigen: not known. Generated by immunoSEQ multiplex PCR, the TCRdb table keeps only in-frame clones and is missing some. The table lists 2 million or so clones, roughly 95% of them singletons. CDR3 length: 18 amino acids. V dropped 4 bases and J dropped 4; count of bases not matched to a gene: 18. Germline CDR1 SGHDT, CDR2 YYEEEE. As defined, naive CD8 cells were CD45RO-negative and positively selected for CCR7, with terminally differentiated effector memory CD45RA+ cells excluded. These data are taken from a study of shared clonotypes between healthy human individuals. Notes on the study in general: The study found roughly 5% of naive CD4 clonotypes shared across a handful of donors. Represented diversity, genetic and exposure-history alike, was limited by few donors. Larger estimated richness was generally seen in naive subsets than in memory subsets.

The chain employs TRBV5-6 and TRBJ2-7, with 9 bases that match TRBD2. The sample comprised naive CD8+ T cells sorted from blood. The TCR was taken from a young man in good health. As DNA, the CDR3 is TGTGCCAGCAGCCCCACAGGGGTGCTAGCGGGGAGTCGATACGAGCAGTACTTC. It yields the protein CASSPTGVLAGSRYEQYF. The full variable domain, rest sourced from reference TRBV5-6 and TRBJ2-7, is DAGVTQSPTHLIKTRGQQVTLRCSPKSGHDTVSWYQQALGQGPQFIFQYYEEEERQRGNFPDRFSGHQFPNYSSELNVNALLLGDSALYLCASSPTGVLAGSRYEQYFGPGTRLTVT.